Shown below are 21 T cell receptor beta chains from a single sample sequenced in a study of T cell clonality in common variable immunodeficiency. Broader study findings: In common variable immunodeficiency, TCR beta chains reportedly carried fewer deletions and N-nucleotide insertions.

Antigens for these TCRs are unknown. TCRdb's copy holds only in-frame clones and misses some; the assay was immunoSEQ multiplex PCR. Singletons are absent from the sample, which has 30,000 to 40,000 clones. What was sequenced was peripheral blood mononuclear cells. These receptors were collected from a human donor with common variable immunodeficiency.

On this clone itself: Read data end 3 residues before the CDR3 end; the end is taken from the germline J gene. The chain couples TRBV7-3 to TRBJ2-7, with 11 nucleotides matching TRBD1. V lost 6 bases, J lost 3 bases, and 4 bases stayed unmatched. The germline V gene encodes CDR1 SGHTA and CDR2 FQGTGA. There are 14 residues in the CDR3. CDR3 in amino acids: CASSQGTGGYEQYF. The sequenced part of the CDR3 DNA is TGTGCCAGCAGTCAAGGGACAGGGGGCTACGAG.

Within the sample, this clone is medium-sized. CDR3 DNA, as far as it was read: TGCAGTGCTTCCGGCGGACAGGCTCTAGCGGGAGCGGGGGAGACC. It yields the protein CSASGGQALAGAGET. The entire CDR3 reads CSASGGQALAGAGETQYF. The rearrangement links TRBV20-1 to TRBJ2-5; 10 nucleotides agree with TRBD2. The CDR3 end is not reached by the read, which stops 3 residues before it; the germline J gene fills it in. J was trimmed by 5 bases and V by 5 bases; bases with no gene match: 20. The CDR3 is made up of 18 amino acids. CDR1 and CDR2 (germline): DFQATT, SNEGSKA (reference sequence).

Concerning this clone itself: The read terminates 3 residues ahead of where the CDR3 ends, so the germline J gene completes it. The rearrangement uses TRBV29-1 and TRBJ1-4; 8 bases are shared with TRBD1. CDR1 and CDR2 from the germline V gene are SQVTM and ANQGSEA. CDR3 length: 14 residues. The junction had 9 bases not matched to a gene; V was cut back by 4 bases and J by 8 bases. CDR3 loop: CSVVVGRGREKLFF. The sequenced part of the CDR3 DNA is TGCAGCGTTGTTGTTGGCAGGGGGCGCGAAAAA.

There are a few counts of this clone. Read data end 3 residues before the CDR3 end; the end is taken from the germline J gene. The chain employs TRBV7-9 and TRBJ2-1, with TRBD2 matching over 13 bases. Unmatched junction bases numbered 0, after V lost 1 base and J lost 9 bases. CDR1 SEHNR and CDR2 FQNEAQ come from the germline V gene (reference sequence). This CDR3 region has 14 residues. Partial CDR3 DNA: TGTGCCAGCAGCTTAGGACTAGCGGGAGGTGAG. It is translated as CASSLGLAGGE. The whole CDR3 sequence reads CASSLGLAGGEQFF.

The sample holds many counts of this clone. CDR3 in amino acids: CSVETRDRRDYEQYF. The DNA read from the CDR3 is TGCAGCGTTGAAACCCGGGACAGGCGAGACTACGAG. The genes are TRBV29-1 and TRBJ2-7; 8 bases line up with TRBD1. The sequenced fragment ends 3 residues before the CDR3 boundary, so the rest is inferred from the germline J gene. This CDR3 is built from 15 residues. J lost 3 bases, V lost 2 bases, and 9 bases had no gene match. CDR1 and CDR2 from the germline V gene are SQVTM and ANQGSEA.

This clone was observed at least ten times. The CDR3 loop reads CASSPALDYGYTF. CDR3 bases read: TGTGCCAGCTCACCAGCGCTGGACTATGGC. The chain combines TRBV18 with TRBJ1-2; no clear D gene. The sequenced fragment ends 3 residues before the CDR3 boundary, so the rest is inferred from the germline J gene. CDR3 length: 13 amino acids. The germline V and J ends were trimmed by 2 bases and 3 bases, with 7 bases remaining between them. The germline V gene has CDR1 KGHSH and CDR2 LQKENI. Full variable domain (missing parts from reference TRBV18 and TRBJ1-2): NAGVMQNPRHLVRRRGQEARLRCSPMKGHSHVYWYRQLPEEGLKFMVYLQKENIIDESGMPKERFSAEFPKEGPSILRIQQVVRGDSAAYFCASSPALDYGYTFGSGTRLTVV.

This clone was observed a few times. The read stops 3 residues short of the end of the CDR3; the missing end is completed from the germline J gene. This rearrangement joins TRBV7-3 to TRBJ2-7; 11 nucleotides agree with TRBD2. The germline V gene encodes CDR1 SGHTA and CDR2 FQGTGA. CDR3 size: 15 residues. V gave up 5 bases and J gave up 3 bases; unmatched junction bases: 6. The CDR3 sequence: CASSPGTSGLYEQYF. The DNA read from the CDR3 is TGTGCCAGCAGCCCCGGGACTAGCGGACTCTACGAG.

At least ten counts were recorded for this clone. At one boundary the junction diverges from the germline segment, which might be a read error. The CDR3 is CASSQAAGGSEQYF. The part of the CDR3 DNA that was read is TGCGCCAGCAGCCAAGCGGCGGGAGGGAGCGAG. The V gene is TRBV4-2, the J gene TRBJ2-7; 9 bases match TRBD2. The CDR3 end is not reached by the read, which stops 3 residues before it; the germline J gene fills it in. CDR3 length: 14 residues. The germline V gene encodes CDR1 LGHNA and CDR2 YNFKEQ.

This clone showed up many times. Coverage ceases 3 residues before the CDR3 finishes, and the germline J gene fills in the end. V and J are TRBV6-2 or TRBV6-3 and TRBJ2-3; the match to TRBD1 covers 7 bases. The CDR3 runs to 17 residues. Germline V gene data show CDR1 as MNHEY and CDR2 as SVGEGT. V lost 4 bases to trimming and J lost 2 bases; unmatched junction nucleotides: 12. CDR3 protein: CASSSLLTGLLTDTQYF. CDR3 DNA (partial): TGTGCCAGCAGTTCCCTCCTGACAGGGCTCCTCACAGATACG.

This clone was observed many times. The sequenced part of the CDR3 DNA is TGCGCCAGCAGCTTGGTGCAGGGGGACAGGTACGAG. Protein: CASSLVQGDRYE. The entire CDR3 sequence reads CASSLVQGDRYEQYF. The rearrangement joins TRBV5-1 to TRBJ2-7; 8 nucleotides agree with TRBD1. The CDR3 end falls 3 residues outside the read, so it is completed with the germline J gene. The CDR3 loop spans 15 amino acids. Germline V gene sequence: CDR1 SGHRS, CDR2 YFSETQ. V lost 0 bases and J lost 4; bases outside the gene matches: 6.

In its sample, this clone was seen a few times. A much larger clone is a single base away; this may be a read error. The read finishes 3 residues shy of the CDR3 end, and the germline J gene is used to complete it. This chain connects TRBV7-9 to TRBJ2-5; tentatively, D is TRBD2 (6 bases). CDR1 is SEHNR, CDR2 FQNEAQ, per germline (reference sequence). The CDR3 is 15 amino acids. V lost 0 bases, J lost 3 bases, and 11 bases lay in between. The CDR3 region is CASSLASRGKETQYF. The sequenced CDR3 bases are TGTGCCAGCAGCTTAGCGTCCCGGGGGAAAGAGACC.

By sample share, this clone is medium-sized. The observed sequence ends 3 residues before the CDR3 terminus, with the missing tail filled in from the germline J gene. V is TRBV9 and J is TRBJ2-1, with 8 nucleotides matching TRBD2. In germline, CDR1 is SGDLS, CDR2 YYNGEE. The trim removed 0 bases at V and 7 bases at J, leaving 6 bases unmatched. The CDR3 is 15 residues long. CDR3 sequence: CASSVVSGIGNEQFF. Partial CDR3 DNA: TGTGCCAGCAGCGTAGTTAGCGGGATAGGGAATGAG.

This clone was counted a few times. The read comes to an end 3 residues before the CDR3 does, leaving the germline J gene to fill in the end. The gene calls are TRBV19 and TRBJ1-5; possibly TRBD1 for D (6 bases). The CDR3 extends over 16 amino acids. CDR1 is LNHDA and CDR2 is SQIVND in the germline V gene (reference sequence). Deletions cut 7 bases from V and 4 bases from J, with 20 bases between. CDR3 DNA, as far as it was read: TGTGCCAGTACCGACCTGGGGGGGGCAATTAATCAGCCC. As protein: CASTDLGGAINQP. The CDR3, in full, reads CASTDLGGAINQPQHF.

The sample holds a few counts of this clone. With the read ending 3 residues before the CDR3 end, the germline J gene is used to fill in that end. The rearrangement uses TRBV19 and TRBJ1-5; possibly TRBD1 for D (6 bases). This CDR3 comprises 17 residues. V lost 3 bases, J lost 2 bases, and 17 bases lay in between. CDR1 LNHDA and CDR2 SQIVND come from the germline V gene (reference sequence). The sequenced CDR3 bases are TGTGCCAGTAGTATTCTCCTACAGGGACGGGGCAATCAGCCC. Translation: CASSILLQGRGNQP. The full CDR3 reads CASSILLQGRGNQPQHF.

Note on this clone: The read ends 3 residues early relative to the CDR3; the germline J gene fills the gap. The V gene is TRBV19, the J gene TRBJ2-1; 9 bases line up with TRBD2. The CDR3 consists of 15 residues. The V segment lost 5 bases and the J segment 8 bases; nucleotides outside the gene matches: 10. Germline V gene lookup returns CDR1 LNHDA and CDR2 SQIVND (reference sequence). The CDR3 loop is CASSLAGGPGDEQFF. Partial CDR3 DNA: TGTGCCAGTAGTTTGGCGGGAGGGCCGGGCGATGAG.

The table lists this clone with many counts. The read terminates 3 residues ahead of where the CDR3 ends, so the germline J gene completes it. V usage is TRBV5-5 and J usage is TRBJ1-1; D is undetermined. CDR1 and CDR2 (germline): SGHKS, YYEKEE (reference sequence). Trimming removed 1 base at V and 6 bases at J, with 4 bases between. This CDR3 contains 11 residues. The CDR3 sequence is CASSLFAEAFF. The part of the CDR3 DNA that was read is TGTGCCAGCAGCTTGTTCGCTGAA.

This clone was picked up a small number of times. Read sequence stops 3 residues before the CDR3 end, and the germline J gene provides the missing end. The chain is built from TRBV30 and TRBJ2-7; TRBD2 is a possible D gene (6 bases). The CDR3 has 14 amino acids. Germline V CDR1 and CDR2: GTSNPN, SVGIG (reference sequence). V dropped 2 bases and J dropped 5 bases, with 16 bases sitting between them. The sequenced CDR3 bases are TGTGCCTGGAGTCCCCTCGCGGGAATCAACGAG. Translated, it gives CAWSPLAGINE. The entire CDR3 sequence reads CAWSPLAGINEQYF. Variable domain in full (rest from reference TRBV30 and TRBJ2-7): SQTIHQWPATLVQPVGSPLSLECTVEGTSNPNLYWYRQAAGRGLQLLFYSVGIGQISSEVPQNLSASRPQDRQFILSSKKLLLSDSGFYLCAWSPLAGINEQYFGPGTRLTVT.

This clone was recorded many times. With the read ending 3 residues before the CDR3 end, the germline J gene is used to fill in that end. The rearrangement links TRBV19 to TRBJ1-2; D perhaps matches TRBD1 (5 bases). Germline-derived CDR1 and CDR2 are LNHDA and SQIVND (reference sequence). The CDR3 runs to 17 residues. V shed 5 bases and J shed 4 bases, with 23 bases lying between them. CDR3 DNA (partial): TGTGCCAGTAGTCAATACCTTTCCTTGGGGGGTGTCTATGGC. Its translation is CASSQYLSLGGVYG. The full CDR3 protein reads CASSQYLSLGGVYGYTF.

In its sample, this clone ranks as medium-sized. Coverage ceases 3 residues before the CDR3 finishes, and the germline J gene fills in the end. The chain combines TRBV9 with TRBJ2-1; D might be TRBD1 (5 bases). With 0 bases removed from V and 6 bases from J, the gap between germline ends came to 7 bases. The CDR3 runs 13 residues. Germline V gene lookup returns CDR1 SGDLS and CDR2 YYNGEE. CDR3 DNA (partial): TGTGCCAGCAGCGTAGAAGGGGTCAATGAG. Encoded protein: CASSVEGVNE. The whole CDR3 is CASSVEGVNEQFF.

Sample share makes this clone medium-sized (0.01 to 0.1%). Read data end 3 residues before the CDR3 end; the end is taken from the germline J gene. V and J are TRBV2 and TRBJ1-5; weak D call: TRBD1 (6 bases). Trimming left V 7 bases short and J 3 bases short, with 16 bases between. The CDR3 contains 15 residues. Germline V gives CDR1 SNHLY, CDR2 FYNNEI. CDR3 sequence reads: CASTRNGQPNQPQHF. CDR3 DNA, as far as it was read: TGTGCCAGCACCAGGAATGGACAGCCCAATCAGCCC.

As to this clone: The CDR3 end lies 3 residues beyond the end of the read and is filled in from the germline J gene. The chain has TRBV30 and TRBJ1-3; D is uncertain. The CDR3 is 15 residues long. Germline CDR1 GTSNPN, CDR2 SVGIG (reference sequence). Between the trimmed V and J ends, which lost 2 bases and 0 bases, there was a span of 11 bases. The CDR3 DNA, read in part, is TGTGCCTGGAGTCCCCGAGGGTACTCTGGAAACACC. It translates to CAWSPRGYSGNT. The full CDR3 is CAWSPRGYSGNTIYF.